This TCR beta chain was recorded in a study of T cell repertoires in cytomegalovirus infection. Study-wide results and caveats: The ex vivo response was dominated by HLA-C-restricted CMV-specific TCR beta clonotypes.

A word on this clonotype: Antigen unknown. A read error may explain this, as a much larger clone is one base away.

This CDR3 region has 14 residues. The V and J ends lost 4 bases and 4 bases respectively, with 13 bases between them. Germline CDR1 SGHTA, CDR2 FQGNSA. TCRdb passed the reads through MiXCR, listing each CDR3 protein once. Here the sample spans hundreds of thousands of distinct CDR3 sequences, around 35% being singletons. The rearrangement uses TRBV7-2 and TRBJ2-5; the D call may be TRBD1 or TRBD2 (5 bases each). The sequences come from cultured PBMCs, collected from culture after CMV antigen stimulation. The clonotype comes from a human donor in good health (CMV status not recorded). Some clones in this sample may be carry-over from other donors' samples. CDR3 region: CASSWGVQGETQYF. The CDR3, as DNA: TGTGCCAGCAGCTGGGGAGTGCAGGGAGAGACCCAGTACTTC.